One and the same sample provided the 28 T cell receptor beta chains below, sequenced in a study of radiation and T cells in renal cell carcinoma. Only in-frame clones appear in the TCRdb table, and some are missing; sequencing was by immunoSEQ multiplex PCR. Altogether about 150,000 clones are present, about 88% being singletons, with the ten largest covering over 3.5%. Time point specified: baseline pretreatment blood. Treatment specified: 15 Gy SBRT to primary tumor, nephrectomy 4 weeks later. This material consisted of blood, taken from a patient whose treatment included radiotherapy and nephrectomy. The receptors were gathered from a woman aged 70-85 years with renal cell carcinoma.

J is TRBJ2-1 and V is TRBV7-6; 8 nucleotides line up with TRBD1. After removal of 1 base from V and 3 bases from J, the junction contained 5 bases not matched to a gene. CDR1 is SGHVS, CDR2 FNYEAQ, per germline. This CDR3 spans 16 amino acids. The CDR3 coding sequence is TGTGCCAGCAGCTTAGGCCGGGACAGGTTCTACAATGAGCAGTTCTTC. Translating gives CASSLGRDRFYNEQFF.

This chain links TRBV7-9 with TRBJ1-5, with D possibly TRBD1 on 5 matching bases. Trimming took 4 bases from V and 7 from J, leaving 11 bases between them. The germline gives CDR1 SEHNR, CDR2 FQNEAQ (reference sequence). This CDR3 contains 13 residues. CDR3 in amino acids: CASSSQGGQPQHF. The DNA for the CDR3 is TGTGCCAGCAGCTCCCAGGGAGGACAGCCCCAGCATTTT.

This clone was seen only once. The CDR3 here is CASSATTSGDFYEQYF. In DNA, the CDR3 is TGTGCCAGCAGCGCTACGACTAGCGGGGATTTCTACGAGCAGTACTTC. The V call is TRBV5-6, the J call TRBJ2-5; 11 bases map to TRBD2. Near its end, the DNA agrees better with TRBJ2-7, so the J call may be wrong. Germline CDR1 SGHDT, CDR2 YYEEEE. The CDR3 consists of 16 residues.

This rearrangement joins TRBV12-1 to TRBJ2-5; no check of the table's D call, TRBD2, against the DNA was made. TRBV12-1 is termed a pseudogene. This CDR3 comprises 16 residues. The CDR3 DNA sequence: TGTGCCAGCAGTCGCCGGGGGGGGCCGGGACAAGAGACCCAGTACTTC. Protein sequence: CASSRRGGPGQETQYF.

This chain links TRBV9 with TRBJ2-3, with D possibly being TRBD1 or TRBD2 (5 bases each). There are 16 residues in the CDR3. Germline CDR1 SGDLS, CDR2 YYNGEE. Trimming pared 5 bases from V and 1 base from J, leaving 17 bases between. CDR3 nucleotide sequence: TGTGCCAGCAGTGCCACGGGGCAGGTTGGCACAGATACGCAGTATTTT. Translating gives CASSATGQVGTDTQYF.

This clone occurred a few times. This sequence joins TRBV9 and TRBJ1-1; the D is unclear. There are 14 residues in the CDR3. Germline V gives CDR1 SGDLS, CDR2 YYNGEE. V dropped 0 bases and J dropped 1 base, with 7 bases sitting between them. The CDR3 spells CASSVVGENTEAFF. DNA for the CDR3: TGTGCCAGCAGCGTAGTAGGAGAGAACACTGAAGCTTTCTTT.

The CDR3 here is CATSSPSGTGYNGELFF. In DNA form, the CDR3 reads TGTGCCACCAGCAGTCCCTCGGGTACAGGGTACAACGGGGAGCTGTTTTTT. The chain combines TRBV15 with TRBJ2-2, with a weak D call TRBD1 (6 bases). Per germline, CDR1 LNHNV and CDR2 YYDKDF (reference sequence). This CDR3 has 17 residues. V shed 3 bases and J shed 7 bases, with 21 bases lying between them.

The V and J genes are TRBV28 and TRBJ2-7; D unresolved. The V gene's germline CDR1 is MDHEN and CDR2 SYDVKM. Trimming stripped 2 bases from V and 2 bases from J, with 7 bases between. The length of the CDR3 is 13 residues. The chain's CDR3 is CASSLTAAYEQYF. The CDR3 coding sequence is TGTGCCAGCAGTTTAACGGCAGCCTACGAGCAGTACTTC.

CDR3 DNA sequence: TGTGCCAGCAGTTACGAGGGGACCTATAATTCACCCCTCCACTTT. This codes for CASSYEGTYNSPLHF. The chain links TRBV6-6 to TRBJ1-6; tentative D call: TRBD1 (5 bases). The CDR3 is 15 amino acids. The germline V gene encodes CDR1 MNHNY and CDR2 SVGAGI (reference sequence). The V gene lost 2 bases and the J gene lost 2 bases, with 7 bases spanning the gap.

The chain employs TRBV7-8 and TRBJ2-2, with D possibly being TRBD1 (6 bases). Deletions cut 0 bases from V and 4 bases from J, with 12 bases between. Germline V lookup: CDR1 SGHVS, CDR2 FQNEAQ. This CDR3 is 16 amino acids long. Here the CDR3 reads CASSLAGQPVTGELFF. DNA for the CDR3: TGTGCCAGCAGCTTAGCCGGACAGCCAGTCACCGGGGAGCTGTTTTTT.

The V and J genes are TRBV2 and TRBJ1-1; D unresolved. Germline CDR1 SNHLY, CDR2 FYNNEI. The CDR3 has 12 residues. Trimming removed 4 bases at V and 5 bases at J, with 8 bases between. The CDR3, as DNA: TGTGCCAGCAGTGTTGAGGGTACTGAAGCTTTCTTT. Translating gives CASSVEGTEAFF. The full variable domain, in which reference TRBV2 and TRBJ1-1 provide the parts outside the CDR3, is EPEVTQTPSHQVTQMGQEVILRCVPISNHLYFYWYRQILGQKVEFLVSFYNNEISEKSEIFDDQFSVERPDGSNFTLKIRSTKLEDSAMYFCASSVEGTEAFFGQGTRLTVV.

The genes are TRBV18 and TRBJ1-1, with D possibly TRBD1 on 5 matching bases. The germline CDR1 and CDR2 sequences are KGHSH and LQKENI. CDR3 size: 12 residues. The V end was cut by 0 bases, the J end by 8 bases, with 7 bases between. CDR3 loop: CASSPPQGEAFF. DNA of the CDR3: TGTGCCAGCTCACCACCGCAGGGAGAAGCTTTCTTT.

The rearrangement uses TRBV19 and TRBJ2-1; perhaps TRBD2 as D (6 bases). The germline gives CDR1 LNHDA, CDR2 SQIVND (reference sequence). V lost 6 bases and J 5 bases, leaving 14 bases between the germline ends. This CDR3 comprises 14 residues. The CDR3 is CASRTPGLNNEQFF. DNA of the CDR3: TGTGCCAGTAGGACACCGGGACTCAACAATGAGCAGTTCTTC.

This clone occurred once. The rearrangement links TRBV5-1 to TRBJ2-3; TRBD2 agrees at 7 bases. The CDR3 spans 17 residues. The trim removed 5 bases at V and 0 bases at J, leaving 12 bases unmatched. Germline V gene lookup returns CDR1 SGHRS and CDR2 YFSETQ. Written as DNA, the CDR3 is TGCGCCAGCAGGGTCGGGGGGTCTGGGCGAAGCACAGATACGCAGTATTTT. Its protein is CASRVGGSGRSTDTQYF.

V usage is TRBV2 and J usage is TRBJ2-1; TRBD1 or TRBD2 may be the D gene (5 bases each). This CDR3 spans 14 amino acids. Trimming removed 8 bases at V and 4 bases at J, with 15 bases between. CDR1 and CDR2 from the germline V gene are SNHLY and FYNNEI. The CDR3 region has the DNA TGTGCCAGCTACCGGGACGGACAATACAATGAGCAGTTCTTC. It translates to CASYRDGQYNEQFF.

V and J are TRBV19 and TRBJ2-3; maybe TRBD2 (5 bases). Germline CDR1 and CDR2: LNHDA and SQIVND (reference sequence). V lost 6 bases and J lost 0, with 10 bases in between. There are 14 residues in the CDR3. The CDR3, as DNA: TGTGCCAGTAGCAGGACTTCGAGCACAGATACGCAGTATTTT. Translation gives CASSRTSSTDTQYF.

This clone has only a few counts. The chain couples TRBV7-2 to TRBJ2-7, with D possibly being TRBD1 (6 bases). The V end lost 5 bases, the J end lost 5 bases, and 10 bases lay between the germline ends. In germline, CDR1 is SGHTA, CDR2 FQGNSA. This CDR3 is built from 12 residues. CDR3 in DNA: TGTGCCAGCAGCCCCAGGGGCCACGAGCAGTACTTC. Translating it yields CASSPRGHEQYF. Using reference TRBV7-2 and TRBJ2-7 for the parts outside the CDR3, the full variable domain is GAGVSQSPSNKVTEKGKDVELRCDPISGHTALYWYRQSLGQGLEFLIYFQGNSAPDKSGLPSDRFSAERTGGSVSTLTIQRTQQEDSAVYLCASSPRGHEQYFGPGTRLTVT.

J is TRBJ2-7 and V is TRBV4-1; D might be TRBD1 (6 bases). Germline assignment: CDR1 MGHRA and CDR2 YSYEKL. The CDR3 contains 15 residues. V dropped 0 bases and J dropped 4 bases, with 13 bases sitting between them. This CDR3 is CASSQDWGRGYEQYF. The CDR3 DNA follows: TGCGCCAGCAGCCAAGATTGGGGCAGGGGTTACGAGCAGTACTTC.

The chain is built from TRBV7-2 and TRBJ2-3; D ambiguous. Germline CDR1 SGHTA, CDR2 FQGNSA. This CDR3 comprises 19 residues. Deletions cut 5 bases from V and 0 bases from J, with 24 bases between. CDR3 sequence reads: CASSLLGPGPPTSTDTQYF. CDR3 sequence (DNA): TGTGCCAGCAGCCTCCTCGGGCCCGGGCCACCCACTAGCACAGATACGCAGTATTTT.

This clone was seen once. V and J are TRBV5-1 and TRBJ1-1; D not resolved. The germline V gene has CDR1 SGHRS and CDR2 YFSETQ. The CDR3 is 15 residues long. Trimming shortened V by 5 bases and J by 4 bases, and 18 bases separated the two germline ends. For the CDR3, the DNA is TGCGCCAGCAGACCGAAAGATCGGGGTGGCACTGAAGCTTTCTTT. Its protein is CASRPKDRGGTEAFF.

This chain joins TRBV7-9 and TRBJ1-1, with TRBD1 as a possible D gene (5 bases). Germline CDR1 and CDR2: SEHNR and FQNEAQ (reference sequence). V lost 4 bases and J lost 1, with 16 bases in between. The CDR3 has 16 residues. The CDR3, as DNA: TGTGCCAGCAGCTCCCCTAGGGGAAAGGGGAACACTGAAGCTTTCTTT. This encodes CASSSPRGKGNTEAFF.

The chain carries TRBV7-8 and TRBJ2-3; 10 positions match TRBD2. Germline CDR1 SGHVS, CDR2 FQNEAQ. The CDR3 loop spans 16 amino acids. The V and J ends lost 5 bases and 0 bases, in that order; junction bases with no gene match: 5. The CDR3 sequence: CASSRPSGGSTDTQYF. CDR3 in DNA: TGTGCCAGCAGCCGACCTAGCGGGGGAAGCACAGATACGCAGTATTTT.

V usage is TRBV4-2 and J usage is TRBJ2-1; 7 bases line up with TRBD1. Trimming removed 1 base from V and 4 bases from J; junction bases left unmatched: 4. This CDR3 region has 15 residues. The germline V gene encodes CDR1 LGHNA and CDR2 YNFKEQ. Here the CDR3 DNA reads TGTGCCAGCAGCCAAGCGAGGGGGCCTTACAATGAGCAGTTCTTC. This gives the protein CASSQARGPYNEQFF.

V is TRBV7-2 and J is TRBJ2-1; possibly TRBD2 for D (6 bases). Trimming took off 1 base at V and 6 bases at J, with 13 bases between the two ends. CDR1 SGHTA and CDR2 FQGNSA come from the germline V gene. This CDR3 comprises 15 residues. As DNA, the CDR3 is TGTGCCAGCAGCTTAGTAGGGAACGGGGGCAATGAGCAGTTCTTC. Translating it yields CASSLVGNGGNEQFF.

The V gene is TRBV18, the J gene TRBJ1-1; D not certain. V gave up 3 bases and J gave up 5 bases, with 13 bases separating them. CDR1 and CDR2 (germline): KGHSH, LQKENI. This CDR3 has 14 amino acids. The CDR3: CASSPGIGGTEAFF. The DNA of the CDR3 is TGTGCCAGCTCACCCGGGATCGGAGGTACTGAAGCTTTCTTT.

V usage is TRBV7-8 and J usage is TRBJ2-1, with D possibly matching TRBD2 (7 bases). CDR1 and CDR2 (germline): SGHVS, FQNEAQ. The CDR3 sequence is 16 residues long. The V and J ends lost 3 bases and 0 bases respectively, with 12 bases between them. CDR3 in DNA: TGTGCCAGCAGCTTTCGCGGGGGCGTCTCCTACAATGAGCAGTTCTTC. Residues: CASSFRGGVSYNEQFF.

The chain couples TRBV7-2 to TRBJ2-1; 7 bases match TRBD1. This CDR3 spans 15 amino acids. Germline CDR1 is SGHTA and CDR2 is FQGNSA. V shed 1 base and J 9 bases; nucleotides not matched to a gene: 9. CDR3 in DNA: TGTGCCAGCAGCTTAGATTTCAGGGGGTTTGGTGAGCAGTTCTTC. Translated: CASSLDFRGFGEQFF.

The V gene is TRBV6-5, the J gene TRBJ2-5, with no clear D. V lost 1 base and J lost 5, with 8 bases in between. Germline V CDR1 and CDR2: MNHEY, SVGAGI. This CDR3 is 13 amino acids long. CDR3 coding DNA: TGTGCCAGCAGTTACTTGAGCGTGGAGACCCAGTACTTC. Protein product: CASSYLSVETQYF.